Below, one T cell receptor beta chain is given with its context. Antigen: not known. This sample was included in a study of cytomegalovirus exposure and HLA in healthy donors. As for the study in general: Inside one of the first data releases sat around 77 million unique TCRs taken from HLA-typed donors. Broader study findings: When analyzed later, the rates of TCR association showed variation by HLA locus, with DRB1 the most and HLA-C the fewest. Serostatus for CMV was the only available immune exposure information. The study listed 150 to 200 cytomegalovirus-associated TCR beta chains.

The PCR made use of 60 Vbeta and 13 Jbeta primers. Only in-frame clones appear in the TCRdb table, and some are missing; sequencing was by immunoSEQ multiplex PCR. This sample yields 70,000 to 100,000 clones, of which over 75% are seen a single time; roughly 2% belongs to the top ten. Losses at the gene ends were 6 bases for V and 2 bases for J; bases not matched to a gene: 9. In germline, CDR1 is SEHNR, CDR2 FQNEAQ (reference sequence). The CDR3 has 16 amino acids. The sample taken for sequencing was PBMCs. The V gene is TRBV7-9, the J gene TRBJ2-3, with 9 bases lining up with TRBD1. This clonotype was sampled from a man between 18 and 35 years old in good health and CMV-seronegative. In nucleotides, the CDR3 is TGTGCCAGCAGTATTCGGACAGGGGTCCCCACAGATACGCAGTATTTT. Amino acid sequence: CASSIRTGVPTDTQYF.